This TCR beta chain derives from a study of cytomegalovirus exposure and HLA in healthy donors. Study summary: The same platform as the roughly 700 first-cohort repertoires was used for the 95 to 150 validation repertoires, a later analysis reported. General study results and limits: Usually a TCR sequence was rare, but some public TCRs were found in many donors. The tendency of first-cohort TCR clusters to co-occur in the approximately 110 validation repertoires was identified by a subsequent analysis. The classifier reportedly diagnosed cytomegalovirus status with high specificity and sensitivity.

Per germline, CDR1 SGHAT and CDR2 FQNNGV. CDR3 length: 17 residues. V trimming: 5 bases; J trimming: 2 bases; junction bases outside the gene matches: 9. As concerns this clone: The antigen remains undetermined.

Sequencing used immunoSEQ multiplex PCR; TCRdb keeps in-frame clones, though not all of them. The top ten hold under 2.5% of the sample, which has tens of thousands of clones, 96% seen once. Sequencing was done on a sample of PBMCs. This receptor was taken from a man aged 18 to 35 in good health and CMV-seronegative. This sequence joins TRBV11-2 and TRBJ2-1; 10 positions match TRBD2. In nucleotides, the CDR3 is TGTGCCAGCAGCCAAGGCGAAGCGGGAGGGCCCTACAATGAGCAGTTCTTC. Amino acid sequence: CASSQGEAGGPYNEQFF.